These 15 T cell receptor beta chains were all obtained from the same sample, sequenced in a study of cytomegalovirus exposure and HLA in healthy donors. PCR used 60 Vbeta primers and 13 Jbeta primers. Data came from immunoSEQ multiplex PCR; TCRdb stores just in-frame clones and leaves some out. The sample data list about 39,000 clones. The sequencing input was PBMCs. These TCRs come from a woman aged 30 to 39 in good health and CMV-seropositive.

This sequence joins TRBV30 and TRBJ1-2, with a weak D call TRBD1 (5 bases). CDR3 size: 12 residues. From germline, CDR1 is GTSNPN and CDR2 SVGIG (reference sequence). The V end was cut by 5 bases, the J end by 8 bases, with 15 bases between. CDR3 protein: CAWYEAGRGYTF. CDR3 DNA sequence: TGTGCCTGGTATGAGGCAGGGAGGGGCTACACCTTC.

The chain links TRBV5-1 to TRBJ1-4; D is perhaps TRBD1 (5 bases). This CDR3 contains 15 residues. Trimming pared 2 bases from V and 8 bases from J, leaving 16 bases between. CDR1 is SGHRS and CDR2 is YFSETQ in the germline V gene. The CDR3 DNA sequence: TGCGCCAGCAGCTTTTGGGGGGGAACGGACGAAAAACTGTTTTTT. This translates into CASSFWGGTDEKLFF.

The V and J genes are TRBV7-9 and TRBJ2-1; tentative D call: TRBD2 (5 bases). The V and J ends lost 6 bases and 3 bases respectively, with 24 bases between them. Germline V gene lookup returns CDR1 SEHNR and CDR2 FQNEAQ (reference sequence). The CDR3 extends over 18 amino acids. The CDR3 DNA reads TGTGCCAGCAGACCCGACCGACCAGCGGAGCAAGGCTACAATGAGCAGTTCTTC. Translated: CASRPDRPAEQGYNEQFF.

The rearrangement links TRBV5-6 to TRBJ2-6; 7 bases align to TRBD2. Germline V gene data show CDR1 as SGHDT and CDR2 as YYEEEE. The trim removed 5 bases at V and 4 bases at J, leaving 15 bases unmatched. The CDR3 is 18 residues long. In nucleotides, the CDR3 is TGTGCCAGCAGTCGCGGCCTAGCGGCGTCGGGGGGGGCCAACGTCCTGACTTTC. It is translated as CASSRGLAASGGANVLTF.

The chain uses TRBV9 and TRBJ2-3; TRBD2 aligns across 12 bases. The CDR3 loop spans 15 amino acids. Germline V CDR1 and CDR2: SGDLS, YYNGEE. J was trimmed by 1 base and V by 3 bases; bases with no gene match: 0. The CDR3 here is CASSGLAGGTDTQYF. The DNA for the CDR3 is TGTGCCAGCAGCGGACTAGCGGGAGGCACAGATACGCAGTATTTT.

The rearrangement uses TRBV10-2 and TRBJ2-5; D possibly corresponds to TRBD1 (5 bases). The CDR3 loop spans 16 amino acids. V lost 1 base and J 0 bases, leaving 12 bases between the germline ends. Germline V gene sequence: CDR1 WSHSY, CDR2 SAAADI. CDR3 in DNA: TGCGCCAGCAGTGAGTTTATGGGGCGATACCAAGAGACCCAGTACTTC. Amino acid sequence: CASSEFMGRYQETQYF.

The J gene is TRBJ2-5, the V gene TRBV5-1, with a tentative D call TRBD1 (6 bases). The CDR3 covers 16 residues. CDR1 is SGHRS and CDR2 is YFSETQ in the germline V gene. The V end was cut by 4 bases, the J end by 1 base, with 17 bases between. This CDR3 reads CASSTSGDALQETQYF. Here the CDR3 DNA reads TGCGCCAGCAGCACATCAGGGGATGCTCTCCAAGAGACCCAGTACTTC.

The rearrangement uses TRBV5-6 and TRBJ1-2; 7 bases align to TRBD1. V trimming: 3 bases; J trimming: 2 bases; junction bases outside the gene matches: 10. The CDR3 contains 16 residues. Germline V gene sequence: CDR1 SGHDT, CDR2 YYEEEE. The CDR3 here is CASSSITGQRNYGYTF. The DNA of the CDR3 is TGTGCCAGCAGCTCCATTACGGGACAGCGAAACTATGGCTACACCTTC.

The rearrangement uses TRBV5-6 and TRBJ2-7; D is uncertain. Germline V CDR1 and CDR2: SGHDT, YYEEEE. CDR3 length: 14 amino acids. The V gene lost 3 bases and the J gene lost 6 bases, with 16 bases spanning the gap. In nucleotides, the CDR3 is TGTGCCAGCAGCTCTTTTATACTCCCAGGCGAGCAGTACTTC. This sequence encodes CASSSFILPGEQYF. Full variable domain (outside the CDR3, taken from reference TRBV5-6 and TRBJ2-7): DAGVTQSPTHLIKTRGQQVTLRCSPKSGHDTVSWYQQALGQGPQFIFQYYEEEERQRGNFPDRFSGHQFPNYSSELNVNALLLGDSALYLCASSSFILPGEQYFGPGTRLTVT.

The rearrangement joins TRBV13 to TRBJ2-5; 15 nucleotides align to TRBD2. In germline, CDR1 is PRHDT, CDR2 FYEKMQ (reference sequence). This CDR3 comprises 18 residues. V trimming: 4 bases; J trimming: 4 bases; junction bases outside the gene matches: 10. CDR3 coding DNA: TGTGCCAGCAGCTCCGGACTAGCGGGGGGGAAGGGGAGAGAGACCCAGTACTTC. This gives the protein CASSSGLAGGKGRETQYF.

J is TRBJ2-5 and V is TRBV6-1; D may be TRBD2 (5 bases). This CDR3 has 12 residues. V lost 1 base and J lost 11, with 11 bases in between. Germline values: CDR1 MNHNS, CDR2 SASEGT. CDR3 loop: CASSEDPGSQYF. In DNA form, the CDR3 reads TGTGCCAGCAGTGAAGATCCGGGATCACAGTACTTC.

The rearrangement uses TRBV2 and TRBJ1-6; no clear D gene. The V end lost 2 bases, the J end lost 10 bases, and 9 bases lay between the germline ends. The CDR3 is made up of 13 amino acids. The germline gives CDR1 SNHLY, CDR2 FYNNEI. The CDR3 sequence: CASSEYPGSPLHF. The CDR3 DNA sequence: TGTGCCAGCAGTGAATATCCGGGATCACCCCTCCACTTT.

This chain connects TRBV4-1 to TRBJ2-3, with D hard to call. CDR1 is MGHRA and CDR2 is YSYEKL in the germline V gene. V gave up 6 bases and J gave up 6 bases, with 13 bases separating them. This CDR3 is 13 amino acids long. The CDR3 region has the DNA TGCGCCAGCAGTTTAGCCGCGACCGATACGCAGTATTTT. Its protein product is CASSLAATDTQYF.

This chain uses TRBV30 with TRBJ1-4; D is undetermined. CDR1 is GTSNPN and CDR2 is SVGIG in the germline V gene (reference sequence). The CDR3 covers 14 residues. Trimming cost V 2 bases and J 8 bases, with 15 bases left between them. CDR3 nucleotide sequence: TGTGCCTGGAGTTTGGAGGCTTTCGGGGAAAAACTGTTTTTT. This translates into CAWSLEAFGEKLFF. The full variable domain, in which reference TRBV30 and TRBJ1-4 provide the parts outside the CDR3, is SQTIHQWPATLVQPVGSPLSLECTVEGTSNPNLYWYRQAAGRGLQLLFYSVGIGQISSEVPQNLSASRPQDRQFILSSKKLLLSDSGFYLCAWSLEAFGEKLFFGSGTQLSVL.

This chain uses TRBV28 with TRBJ2-1, with 7 bases lining up with TRBD1. After removal of 8 bases from V and 2 bases from J, the junction contained 9 bases not matched to a gene. The length of the CDR3 is 15 residues. Germline lookup yields CDR1 MDHEN and CDR2 SYDVKM. CDR3 bases: TGTGCCAGCGTAATCGACAGGGCTACCTACAATGAGCAGTTCTTC. This gives the protein CASVIDRATYNEQFF.